This T cell receptor (beta chain) comes out of a study of Graves' ophthalmopathy and Graves' hyperthyroidism. Germline-derived CDR1 and CDR2 are MNHNS and SASEGT. This CDR3 is built from 15 residues. The V gene lost 1 base and the J gene lost 4 bases, with 10 bases spanning the gap. The TCR beta CDR3 regions underwent amplification from RNA transcripts. HTBI-primed first-round RT-PCR preceded second-round multiplex PCR. TCRdb fed the multiplex PCR reads into MiXCR, producing one record per CDR3 protein. This table holds 600,000 to 650,000 distinct CDR3 sequences, 22% found once. The J gene is TRBJ2-2, the V gene TRBV6-1; a weak D match, TRBD2 (5 bases). Material: peripheral blood. The clonotype comes from a woman aged 18-29 years with stable Graves' hyperthyroidism. Some clones in this sample may be carry-over from other donors' samples. CDR3 in amino acids: CASSEGRFVTGELFF. CDR3 bases: TGTGCCAGCAGTGAAGGGAGGTTTGTCACCGGGGAGCTGTTTTTT.